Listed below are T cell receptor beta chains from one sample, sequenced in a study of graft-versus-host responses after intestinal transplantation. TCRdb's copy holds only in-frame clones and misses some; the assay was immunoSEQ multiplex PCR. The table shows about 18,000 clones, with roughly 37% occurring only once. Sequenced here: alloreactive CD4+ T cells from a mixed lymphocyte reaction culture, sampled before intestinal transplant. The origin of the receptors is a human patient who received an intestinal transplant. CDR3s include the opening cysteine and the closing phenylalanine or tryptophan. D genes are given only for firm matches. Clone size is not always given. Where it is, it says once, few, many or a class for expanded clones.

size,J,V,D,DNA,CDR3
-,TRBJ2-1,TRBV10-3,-,TGTGCCATCAGGAAGAGCGGGGACAACTGGAATGAGCAGTTCTTC,CAIRKSGDNWNEQFF
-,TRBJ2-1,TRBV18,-,TGTGCCAGCTCACCACCCAGGCGGGACAATGAGCAGTTCTTC,CASSPPRRDNEQFF
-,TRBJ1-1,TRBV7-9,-,TGTGCCAGCCGACCGAGCAGGGGAAGGCGCACTGAAGCTTTCTTT,CASRPSRGRRTEAFF
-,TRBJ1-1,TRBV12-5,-,TGTGCTAGTGGTTTAGCTACGGGAAGTCCCCTAAAAGGGTTTATGAACACTGAAGCTTTCTTT,CASGLATGSPLKGFMNTEAFF
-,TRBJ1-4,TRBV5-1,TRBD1,TGCGCCAGCAGCTTGATAGGGACAGGGGACGAAAAACTGTTTTTT,CASSLIGTGDEKLFF
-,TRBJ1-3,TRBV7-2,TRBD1,TGTGCCAGCAGCTTCCAGGGGGCGCAGGGAAACACCATATATTTT,CASSFQGAQGNTIYF
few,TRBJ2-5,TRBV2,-,TGTGCCAGCAGGGCTACCAGGCAAGAGACCCAGTACTTC,CASRATRQETQYF
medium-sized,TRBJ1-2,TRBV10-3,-,TGTGCCATCAGTGAGGCAGGGCCCTTCGGCTACACCTTC,CAISEAGPFGYTF
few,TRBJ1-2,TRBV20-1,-,TGCAGTACCTCGAGTGGCTACACCTTC,CSTSSGYTF
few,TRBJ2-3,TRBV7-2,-,TGTGCCAGCAGCTTAGGGGTTCGGTTGGATACGCAGTATTTT,CASSLGVRLDTQYF
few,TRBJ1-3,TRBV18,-,TGTGCCAGCTCACCCCGGCAGGGAGGAAACACCATATATTTT,CASSPRQGGNTIYF
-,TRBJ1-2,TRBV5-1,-,TGCGCCAGCAGCTTGGGTCAGGGTGGCTACACCTTC,CASSLGQGGYTF
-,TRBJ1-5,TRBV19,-,TGTGCCAGTAGTCTGGGGGCGGTACTCAATCAGCCCCAGCATTTT,CASSLGAVLNQPQHF
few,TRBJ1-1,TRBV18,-,TGTGCCAGCTCACCTGTACAGCTTGGTGGGGCTTCAGGTACTGAAGCTTTCTTT,CASSPVQLGGASGTEAFF
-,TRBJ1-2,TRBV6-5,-,TGTGCCAGCAGTGGTCTAGGGTATGGCTACACCTTC,CASSGLGYGYTF
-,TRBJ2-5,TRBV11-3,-,TGTGCCAGCAGCCCACGGACTGGGAGAGAGACCCAGTACTTC,CASSPRTGRETQYF
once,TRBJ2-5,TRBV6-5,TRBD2,TGTGCCAGCAGTTACATTACCAGCGGGGGTGGGGAGACCCAGTACTTC,CASSYITSGGGETQYF
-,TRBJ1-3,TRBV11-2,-,TGTGCCAGCAGCTTAGTTCTCCGCCGGAGCTCTGGAAACACCATATATTTT,CASSLVLRRSSGNTIYF
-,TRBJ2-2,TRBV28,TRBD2,TGTGCCAGCCCGGGACTAGCGATCCCCGGGGAGCTGTTTTTT,CASPGLAIPGELFF
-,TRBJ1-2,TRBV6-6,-,TGTGCCAGCAGTTACCCGAGACAGCCGTATGGCTACACCTTC,CASSYPRQPYGYTF
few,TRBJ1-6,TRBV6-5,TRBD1,TGTGCCAGCAGTCCCAGGGGACAGGGTAATTCACCCCTCCACTTT,CASSPRGQGNSPLHF
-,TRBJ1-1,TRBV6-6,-,TGTGCCAGCAGGATAGACACCCTGAGGACTGAAGCTTTCTTT,CASRIDTLRTEAFF
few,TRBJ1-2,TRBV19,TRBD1,TGTGCCAGTAGTCCTCACAGGGGTGCCTACACCTTC,CASSPHRGAYTF
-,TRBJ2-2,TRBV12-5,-,TGTGCTAGTGGTTTGGTCCTTTTGGGGGCCAACACCGGGGAGCTGTTTTTT,CASGLVLLGANTGELFF
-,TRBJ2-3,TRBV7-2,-,TGTGCCAGCAGCTTAGAAGTAGGAGATACGCAGTATTTT,CASSLEVGDTQYF
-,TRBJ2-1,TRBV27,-,TGTGCCAGCAGTTTATCCCGACAGAGCTCCTACAATGAGCAGTTCTTC,CASSLSRQSSYNEQFF
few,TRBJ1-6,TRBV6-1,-,TGTGCCAGCAGTGGTGGGGGGGGAAGCCGAGGCTCCAATTCACCCCTCCACTTT,CASSGGGGSRGSNSPLHF
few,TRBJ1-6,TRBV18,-,TGTGCCAGCTCAGTTCGATGGTATAATTCACCCCTCCACTTT,CASSVRWYNSPLHF
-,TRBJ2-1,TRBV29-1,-,TGCAGCGTTGAAGGGGACTTCCTAAGCTCCTACAATGAGCAGTTCTTC,CSVEGDFLSSYNEQFF
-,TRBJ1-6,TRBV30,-,TGTGCCTGGACGTCGCGAAAGGACCTCTATAATTCACCCCTCCACTTT,CAWTSRKDLYNSPLHF
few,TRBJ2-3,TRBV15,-,TGTGCCACCAGCAGAGAGGGAGGTAGGAAAGTAGATACGCAGTATTTT,CATSREGGRKVDTQYF
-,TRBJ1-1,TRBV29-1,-,TGCAGCGTTGACTTAGGTCGAGGAGGCTTTAATACTGAAGCTTTCTTT,CSVDLGRGGFNTEAFF
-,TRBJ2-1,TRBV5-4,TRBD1,TGTGCCAGCAGCTACGGGACAGAGCCCCGCTACAATGAGCAGTTCTTC,CASSYGTEPRYNEQFF
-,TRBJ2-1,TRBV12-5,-,TGTGCTAGTGGTTTAGGGGGGAGGTACAATGAGCAGTTCTTC,CASGLGGRYNEQFF
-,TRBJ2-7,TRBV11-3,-,TGTGCCAGCAGCTTAGAACGGGGGAGGGAGCAGTACTTC,CASSLERGREQYF
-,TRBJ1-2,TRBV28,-,TGTGCCAGCAGTTTAGGGGGGGGCCGTCTATGGAGCTACACCTTC,CASSLGGGRLWSYTF
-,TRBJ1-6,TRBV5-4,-,TGTGCCAGCAGCGAATATAATTCACCCCTCCACTTT,CASSEYNSPLHF
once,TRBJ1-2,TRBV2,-,TGTGCCAGGGACGTCCTGGGGGGCTACACCTTC,CARDVLGGYTF
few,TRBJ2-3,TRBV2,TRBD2,TGTGCCAGCAGCTCACTACTAGCGGCCGACACAGATACGCAGTATTTT,CASSSLLAADTDTQYF
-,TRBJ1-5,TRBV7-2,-,TGTGCCAGCAGCTTAATGGACGTCTATAGCAATCAGCCCCAGCATTTT,CASSLMDVYSNQPQHF
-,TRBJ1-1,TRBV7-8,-,TGTGCCAGCAGCCCCCGTAGGTCCTTGAACACTGAAGCTTTCTTT,CASSPRRSLNTEAFF
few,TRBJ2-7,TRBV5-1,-,TGCGCCAGCAGCTGGGCCGAAGGCTCCTACGAGCAGTACTTC,CASSWAEGSYEQYF
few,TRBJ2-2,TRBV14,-,TGTGCCAGCAGCCAAGTTGGGTCATCGATGAACACCGGGGAGCTGTTTTTT,CASSQVGSSMNTGELFF
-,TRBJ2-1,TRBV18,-,TGTGCCAGCTCACTACCGCGGGTGGGAAATGAGCAGTTCTTC,CASSLPRVGNEQFF
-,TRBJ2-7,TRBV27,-,TGTGCCAGCAGTTTTGGGGCCCGCTACGAGCAGTACTTC,CASSFGARYEQYF
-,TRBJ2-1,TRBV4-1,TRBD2,TGCGCCAGCAGCCAACCGGGACTAGCGGTGAATGAGCAGTTCTTC,CASSQPGLAVNEQFF
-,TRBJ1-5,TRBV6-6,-,TGTGCCAGCAGTTACAGGGAGGGCAATCAGCCCCAGCATTTT,CASSYREGNQPQHF
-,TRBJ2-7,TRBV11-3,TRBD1,TGTGCCAGCAGCCCAGGGGGCCGCTCCTACGAGCAGTACTTC,CASSPGGRSYEQYF
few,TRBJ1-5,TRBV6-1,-,TGTGCCAGCAGTGAGGCTCACTATAGCAATCAGCCCCAGCATTTT,CASSEAHYSNQPQHF
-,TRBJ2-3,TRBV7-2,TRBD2,TGTGCCAGCAGCCCCGCCGGTGACGGGGGGACAGATACGCAGTATTTT,CASSPAGDGGTDTQYF
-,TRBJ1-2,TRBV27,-,TGTGCCAGCAGTAGGGGGGGCTATGGCTACACCTTC,CASSRGGYGYTF